These 8 T cell receptor beta chains came from one sample sequenced in a study of cytomegalovirus exposure and HLA in healthy donors. Use of 60 Vbeta and 13 Jbeta primers characterized the PCR. Repertoires were generated with immunoSEQ multiplex PCR, while TCRdb's copy carries only in-frame clones and drops some. The table shows 90,000 to 110,000 clones, with approximately 70% occurring only once. Sequencing was performed on PBMCs. The receptors were sampled from a man aged 35 to 55 in good health and CMV-seronegative.

The V call is TRBV27, the J call TRBJ2-2, with TRBD1 identical over 7 bases. With V trimmed by 6 bases and J by 2 bases, 6 bases remained unmatched. This CDR3 is 15 amino acids long. Germline V gene sequence: CDR1 MNHEY, CDR2 SMNVEV (reference sequence). The CDR3 region has the DNA TGTGCCAGCAGAGCCGGGACAGCAAACACCGGGGAGCTGTTTTTT. Protein product: CASRAGTANTGELFF.

J is TRBJ1-1 and V is TRBV5-6; unclear D gene. Germline V gene sequence: CDR1 SGHDT, CDR2 YYEEEE. This CDR3 contains 12 residues. V was trimmed by 5 bases and J by 7 bases, leaving 12 bases between them. CDR3: CASSLRHREAFF. The CDR3 region has the DNA TGTGCCAGCAGTTTGCGACACCGTGAAGCTTTCTTT.

This sequence joins TRBV5-1 and TRBJ2-2; weak D call: TRBD1 (7 bases). Looked up from germline, CDR1 is SGHRS and CDR2 is YFSETQ. V lost 4 bases and J 4 bases, leaving 17 bases between the germline ends. This CDR3 is built from 16 residues. CDR3 bases: TGCGCCAGCAGCCCCTCTTGGCAGGGGGGCACCGGGGAGCTGTTTTTT. It encodes CASSPSWQGGTGELFF.

The J gene is TRBJ1-2, the V gene TRBV19; 9 positions match TRBD1. J gave up 5 bases and V 5 bases, and 9 bases lay outside the gene matches. CDR1 is LNHDA and CDR2 is SQIVND in the germline V gene (reference sequence). This CDR3 contains 15 residues. The CDR3, as DNA: TGTGCCAGTAGTTTCCGGGACAGGGCTAGTTATGGCTACACCTTC. Amino acids: CASSFRDRASYGYTF.

This rearrangement joins TRBV28 to TRBJ2-3; TRBD1 agrees at 7 bases. The germline V gene encodes CDR1 MDHEN and CDR2 SYDVKM. This CDR3 has 16 amino acids. The V gene end was trimmed by 2 bases and the J gene end by 2 bases; junction bases not matched to a gene: 7. The CDR3 is CASSLQRGQFTDTQYF. The CDR3 DNA sequence: TGTGCCAGCAGTTTACAAAGGGGACAGTTCACAGATACGCAGTATTTT. The whole variable domain, filled in from reference TRBV28 and TRBJ2-3, reads DVKVTQSSRYLVKRTGEKVFLECVQDMDHENMFWYRQDPGLGLRLIYFSYDVKMKEKGDIPEGYSVSREKKERFSLILESASTNQTSMYLCASSLQRGQFTDTQYFGPGTRLTVL.

This clone was counted only a few times. V gene TRBV5-1 combines with J gene TRBJ2-1; D is uncertain. The V gene's germline CDR1 is SGHRS and CDR2 YFSETQ. Trimming removed 0 bases from V and 0 bases from J, with 13 bases in between. The CDR3 runs 17 residues. The CDR3 bases are TGCGCCAGCAGCTTGGCGGGTGCGCTAGGCTCCTACAATGAGCAGTTCTTC. Protein product: CASSLAGALGSYNEQFF.

This clone occurred a few times. The chain uses TRBV12-5 and TRBJ1-5; D is ambiguous. Looked up from germline, CDR1 is LGHNT and CDR2 is FRNRAP. This CDR3 comprises 16 residues. V was trimmed by 0 bases and J by 4 bases, leaving 13 bases between them. DNA of the CDR3: TGTGCTAGTGGTTTGGTAAATGCAGGCTATAATCAGCCCCAGCATTTT. Its translation is CASGLVNAGYNQPQHF.

A few counts support this clone. Other DNA variants within this sample encode the same CDR3. The chain employs TRBV9 and TRBJ2-3; 10 bases line up with TRBD2. CDR1 and CDR2 from the germline V gene are SGDLS and YYNGEE. Trimming at V came to 2 bases and at J to 2 bases, leaving 2 bases not matched to a gene. The length of the CDR3 is 15 residues. For the CDR3, the DNA is TGTGCCAGCAGCGTCGGGACTAGCGTCACAGATACGCAGTATTTT. This codes for CASSVGTSVTDTQYF.